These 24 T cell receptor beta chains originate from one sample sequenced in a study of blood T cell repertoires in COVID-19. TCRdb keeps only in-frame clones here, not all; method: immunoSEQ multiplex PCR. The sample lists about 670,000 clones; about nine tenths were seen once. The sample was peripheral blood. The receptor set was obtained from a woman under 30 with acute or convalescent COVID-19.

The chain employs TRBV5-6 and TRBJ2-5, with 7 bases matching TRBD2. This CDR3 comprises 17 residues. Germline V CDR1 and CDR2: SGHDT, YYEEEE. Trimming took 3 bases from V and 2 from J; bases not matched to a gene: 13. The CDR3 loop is CASSSPAAGYPQETQYF. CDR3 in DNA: TGTGCCAGCAGCTCCCCAGCAGCGGGGTATCCTCAAGAGACCCAGTACTTC.

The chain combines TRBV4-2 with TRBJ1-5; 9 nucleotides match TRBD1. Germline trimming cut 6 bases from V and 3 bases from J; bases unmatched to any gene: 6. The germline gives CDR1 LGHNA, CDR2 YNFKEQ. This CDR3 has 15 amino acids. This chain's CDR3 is CASSPGTGINQPQHF. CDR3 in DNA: TGTGCCAGCAGTCCTGGGACAGGGATCAATCAGCCCCAGCATTTT.

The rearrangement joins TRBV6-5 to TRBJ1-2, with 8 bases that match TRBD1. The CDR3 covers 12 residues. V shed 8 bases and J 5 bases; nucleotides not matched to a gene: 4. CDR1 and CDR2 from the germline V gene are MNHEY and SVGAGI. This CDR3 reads CASLGQVYGYTF. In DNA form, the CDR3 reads TGTGCCAGCTTGGGACAGGTTTATGGCTACACCTTC.

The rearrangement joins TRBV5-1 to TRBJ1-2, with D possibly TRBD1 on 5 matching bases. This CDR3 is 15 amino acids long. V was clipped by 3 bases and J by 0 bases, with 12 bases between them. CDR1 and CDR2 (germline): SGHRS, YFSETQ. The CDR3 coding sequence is TGCGCCAGCAGCTCAGGGCTCTCAGCTAACTATGGCTACACCTTC. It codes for CASSSGLSANYGYTF. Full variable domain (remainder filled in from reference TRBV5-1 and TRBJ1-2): KAGVTQTPRYLIKTRGQQVTLSCSPISGHRSVSWYQQTPGQGLQFLFEYFSETQRNKGNFPGRFSGRQFSNSRSEMNVSTLELGDSALYLCASSSGLSANYGYTFGSGTRLTVV.

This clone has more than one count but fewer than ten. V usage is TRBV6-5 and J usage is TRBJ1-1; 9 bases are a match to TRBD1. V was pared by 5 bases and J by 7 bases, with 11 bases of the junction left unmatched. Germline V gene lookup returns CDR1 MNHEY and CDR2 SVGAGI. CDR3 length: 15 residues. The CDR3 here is CASSPETQGANEAFF. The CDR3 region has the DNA TGTGCCAGCAGTCCGGAGACACAGGGGGCGAATGAAGCTTTCTTT.

CDR3 DNA sequence: TGTGCCAGTTCCGGGACAGTTAATTCACCCCTCCACTTT. It encodes CASSGTVNSPLHF. The chain combines TRBV19 with TRBJ1-6, with 7 bases matching TRBD1. The ends lost 8 bases at V and 6 bases at J; junction bases unmatched: 4. The CDR3 covers 13 residues. Germline loops: CDR1 LNHDA, CDR2 SQIVND (reference sequence).

The CDR3 coding sequence is TGTGCCAGCAGGTCAACAAGGACAGGGCAAGACGAGCAGTACTTC. Amino acids: CASRSTRTGQDEQYF. The V and J genes are TRBV6-5 and TRBJ2-7, with 8 bases aligning to TRBD1. V was clipped by 6 bases and J by 5 bases; unmatched bases: 12. This CDR3 contains 15 residues. The germline V gene encodes CDR1 MNHEY and CDR2 SVGAGI.

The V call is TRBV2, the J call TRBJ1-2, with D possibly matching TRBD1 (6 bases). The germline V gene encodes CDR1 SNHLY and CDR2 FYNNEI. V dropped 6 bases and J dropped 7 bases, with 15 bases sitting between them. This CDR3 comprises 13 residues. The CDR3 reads CASRDTGTPGYTF. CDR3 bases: TGTGCCAGCAGGGATACAGGGACCCCTGGCTACACCTTC.

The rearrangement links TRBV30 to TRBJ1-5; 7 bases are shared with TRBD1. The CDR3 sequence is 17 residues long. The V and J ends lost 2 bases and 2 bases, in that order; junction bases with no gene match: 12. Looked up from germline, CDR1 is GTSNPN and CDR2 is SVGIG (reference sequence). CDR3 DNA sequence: TGTGCCTGGAGTACCCCCGGGCTCGACAGGGGCAATCAGCCCCAGCATTTT. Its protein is CAWSTPGLDRGNQPQHF.

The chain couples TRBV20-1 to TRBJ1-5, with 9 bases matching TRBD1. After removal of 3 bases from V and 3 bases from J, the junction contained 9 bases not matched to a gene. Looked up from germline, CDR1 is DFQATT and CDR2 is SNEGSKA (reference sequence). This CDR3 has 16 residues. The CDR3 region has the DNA TGCAGTGCTAGTTTACGGGACAGGGTCACCAATCAGCCCCAGCATTTT. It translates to CSASLRDRVTNQPQHF.

In DNA, the CDR3 is TGTGCCAGCAGCCTCCGGACAGGCCTAGAGAACACTGAAGCTTTCTTT. Its translation: CASSLRTGLENTEAFF. The chain carries TRBV7-8 and TRBJ1-1; 7 bases match TRBD1. The CDR3 totals 16 residues. Germline CDR1 SGHVS, CDR2 FQNEAQ. The junction had 10 bases not matched to a gene; V was cut back by 5 bases and J by 1 base.

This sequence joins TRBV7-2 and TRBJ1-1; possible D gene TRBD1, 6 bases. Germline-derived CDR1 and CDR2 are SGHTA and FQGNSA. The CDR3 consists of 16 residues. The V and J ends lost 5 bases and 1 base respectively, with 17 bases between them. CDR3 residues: CASSTSTGWGNTEAFF. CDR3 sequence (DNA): TGTGCCAGCAGCACCAGTACAGGGTGGGGGAACACTGAAGCTTTCTTT.

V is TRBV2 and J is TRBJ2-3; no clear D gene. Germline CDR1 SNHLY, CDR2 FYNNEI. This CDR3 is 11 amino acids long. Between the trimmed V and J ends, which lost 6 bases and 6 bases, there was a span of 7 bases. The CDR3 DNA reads TGTGCCAGCAGCCCCCCGGATACGCAGTATTTT. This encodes CASSPPDTQYF. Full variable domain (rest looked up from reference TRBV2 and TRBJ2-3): EPEVTQTPSHQVTQMGQEVILRCVPISNHLYFYWYRQILGQKVEFLVSFYNNEISEKSEIFDDQFSVERPDGSNFTLKIRSTKLEDSAMYFCASSPPDTQYFGPGTRLTVL.

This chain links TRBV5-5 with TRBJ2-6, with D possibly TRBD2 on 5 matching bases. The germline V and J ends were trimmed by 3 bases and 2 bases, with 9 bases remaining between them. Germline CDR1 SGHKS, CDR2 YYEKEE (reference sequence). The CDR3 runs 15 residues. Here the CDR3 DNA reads TGTGCCAGCAGCTACTTCGGGGCTGGGGCCAACGTCCTGACTTTC. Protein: CASSYFGAGANVLTF.

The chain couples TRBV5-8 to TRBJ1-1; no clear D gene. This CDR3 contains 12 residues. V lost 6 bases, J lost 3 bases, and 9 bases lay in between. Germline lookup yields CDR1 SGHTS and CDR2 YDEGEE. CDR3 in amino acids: CASTNRYTEAFF. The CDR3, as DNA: TGTGCCAGCACGAACCGGTACACTGAAGCTTTCTTT.

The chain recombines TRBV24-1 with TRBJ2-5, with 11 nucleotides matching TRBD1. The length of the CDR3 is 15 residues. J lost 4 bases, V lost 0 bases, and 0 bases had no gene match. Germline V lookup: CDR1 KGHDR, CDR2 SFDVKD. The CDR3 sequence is CATSDLGTGGETQYF. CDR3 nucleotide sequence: TGTGCCACCAGTGATTTGGGGACAGGGGGAGAGACCCAGTACTTC.

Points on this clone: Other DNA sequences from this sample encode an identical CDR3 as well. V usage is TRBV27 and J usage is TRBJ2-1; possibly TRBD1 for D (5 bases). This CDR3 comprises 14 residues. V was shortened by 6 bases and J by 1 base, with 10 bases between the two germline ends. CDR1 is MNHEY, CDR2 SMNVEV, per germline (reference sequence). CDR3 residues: CASSPDSSYNEQFF. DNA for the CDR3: TGTGCCAGCAGCCCTGACAGTTCCTACAATGAGCAGTTCTTC.

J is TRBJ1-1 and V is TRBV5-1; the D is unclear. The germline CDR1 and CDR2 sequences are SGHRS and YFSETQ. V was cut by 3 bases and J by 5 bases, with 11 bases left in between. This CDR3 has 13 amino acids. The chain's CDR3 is CASSSHPGTEAFF. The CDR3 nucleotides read TGCGCCAGCAGCTCCCACCCAGGAACTGAAGCTTTCTTT.

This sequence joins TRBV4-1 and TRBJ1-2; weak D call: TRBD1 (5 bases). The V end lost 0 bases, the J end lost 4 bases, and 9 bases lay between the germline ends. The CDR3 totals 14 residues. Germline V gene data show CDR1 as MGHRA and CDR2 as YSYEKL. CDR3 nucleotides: TGCGCCAGCAGCCAAGACGACAGCCTCTATGGCTACACCTTC. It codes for CASSQDDSLYGYTF.

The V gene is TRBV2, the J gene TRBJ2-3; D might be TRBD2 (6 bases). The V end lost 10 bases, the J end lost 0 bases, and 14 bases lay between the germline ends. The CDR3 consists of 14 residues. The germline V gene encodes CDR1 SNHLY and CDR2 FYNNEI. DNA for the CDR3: TGTGCCATGCGTTGGGGGACTAGCACAGATACGCAGTATTTT. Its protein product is CAMRWGTSTDTQYF.

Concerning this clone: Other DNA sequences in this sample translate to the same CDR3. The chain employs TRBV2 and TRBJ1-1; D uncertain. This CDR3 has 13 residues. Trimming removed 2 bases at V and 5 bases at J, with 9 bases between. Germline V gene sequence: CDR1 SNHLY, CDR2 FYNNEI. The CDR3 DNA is TGTGCCAGCAGTGAATTGGGGAGAACTGAAGCTTTCTTT. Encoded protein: CASSELGRTEAFF.

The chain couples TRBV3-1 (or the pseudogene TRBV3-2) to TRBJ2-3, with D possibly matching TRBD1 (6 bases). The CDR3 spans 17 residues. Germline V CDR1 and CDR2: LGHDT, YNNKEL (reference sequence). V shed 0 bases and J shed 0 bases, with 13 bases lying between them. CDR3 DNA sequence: TGTGCCAGCAGCCAAGAGGGAGAGGGGGTGAGCACAGATACGCAGTATTTT. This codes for CASSQEGEGVSTDTQYF.

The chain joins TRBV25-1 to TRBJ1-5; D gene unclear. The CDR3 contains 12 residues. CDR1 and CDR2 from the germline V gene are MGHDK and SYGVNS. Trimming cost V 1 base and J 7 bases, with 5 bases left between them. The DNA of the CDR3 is TGTGCCAGCAGTGAATCCCAACAGCCCCAGCATTTT. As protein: CASSESQQPQHF.

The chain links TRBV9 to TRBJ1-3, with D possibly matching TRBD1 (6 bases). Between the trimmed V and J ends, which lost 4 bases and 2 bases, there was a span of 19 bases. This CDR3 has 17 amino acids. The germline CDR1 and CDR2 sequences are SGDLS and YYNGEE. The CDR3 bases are TGTGCCAGCAGCCCACAAGGGGGAGGGGCGGCTGGAAACACCATATATTTT. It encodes CASSPQGGGAAGNTIYF.